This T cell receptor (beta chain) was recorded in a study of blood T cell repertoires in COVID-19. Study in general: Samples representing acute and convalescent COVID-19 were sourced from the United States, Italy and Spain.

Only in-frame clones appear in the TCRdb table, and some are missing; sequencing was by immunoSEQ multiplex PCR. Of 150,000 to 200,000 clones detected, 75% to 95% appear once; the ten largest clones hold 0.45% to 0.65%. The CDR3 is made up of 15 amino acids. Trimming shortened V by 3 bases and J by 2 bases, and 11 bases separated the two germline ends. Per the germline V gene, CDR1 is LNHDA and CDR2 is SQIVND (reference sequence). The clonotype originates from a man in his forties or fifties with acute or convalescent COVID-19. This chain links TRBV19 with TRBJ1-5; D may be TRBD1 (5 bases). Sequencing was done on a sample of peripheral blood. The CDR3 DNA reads TGTGCCAGTAGTATGGCAGGGAAGGGCAATCAGCCCCAGCATTTT. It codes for CASSMAGKGNQPQHF.